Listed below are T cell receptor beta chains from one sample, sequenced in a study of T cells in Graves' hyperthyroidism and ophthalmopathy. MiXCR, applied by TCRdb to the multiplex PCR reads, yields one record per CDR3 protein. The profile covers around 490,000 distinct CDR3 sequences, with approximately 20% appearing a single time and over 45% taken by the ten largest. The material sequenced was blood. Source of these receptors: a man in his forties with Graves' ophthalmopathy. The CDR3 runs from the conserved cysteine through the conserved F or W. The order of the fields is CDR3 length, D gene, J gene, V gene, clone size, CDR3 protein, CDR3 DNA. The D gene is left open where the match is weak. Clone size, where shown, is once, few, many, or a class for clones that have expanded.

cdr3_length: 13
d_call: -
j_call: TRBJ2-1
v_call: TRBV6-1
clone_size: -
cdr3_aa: CASSDGSFNEQFF
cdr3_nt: TGTGCCAGCAGTGATGGCAGCTTCAATGAGCAGTTCTTC

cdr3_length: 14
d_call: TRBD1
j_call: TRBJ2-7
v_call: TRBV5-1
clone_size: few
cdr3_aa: CASSSPGQIYEQYF
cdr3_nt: TGCGCCAGCAGTTCACCGGGACAGATCTACGAGCAGTACTTC

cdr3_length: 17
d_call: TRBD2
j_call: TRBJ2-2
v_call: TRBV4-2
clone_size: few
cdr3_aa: CASSQDIVAGVTGELFF
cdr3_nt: TGTGCCAGCAGCCAAGATATAGTAGCGGGAGTAACTGGGGAGCTGTTTTTT

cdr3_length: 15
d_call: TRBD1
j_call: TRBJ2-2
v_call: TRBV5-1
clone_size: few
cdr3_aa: CASRPDRGNTGELFF
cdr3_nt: TGCGCCAGCAGACCTGACAGGGGGAACACCGGGGAGCTGTTTTTT

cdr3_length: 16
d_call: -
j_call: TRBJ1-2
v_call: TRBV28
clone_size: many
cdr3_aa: CASSLSGAQLYYGYTF
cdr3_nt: TGTGCCAGCAGTTTGTCGGGGGCGCAATTATACTATGGCTACACCTTC

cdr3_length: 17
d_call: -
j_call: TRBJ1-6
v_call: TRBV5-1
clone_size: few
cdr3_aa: CASSLASGESYNSPLHF
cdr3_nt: TGCGCCAGCAGCTTGGCGTCGGGAGAGTCCTATAATTCACCCCTCCACTTT

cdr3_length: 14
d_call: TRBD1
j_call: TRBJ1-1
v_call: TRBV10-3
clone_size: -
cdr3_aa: CAISSTGGDAEAFF
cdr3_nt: TGTGCCATCAGCTCGACAGGGGGCGACGCTGAAGCTTTCTTT

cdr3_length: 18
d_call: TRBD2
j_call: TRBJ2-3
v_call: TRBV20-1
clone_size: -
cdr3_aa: CSASDRLAGGPNGDTQYF
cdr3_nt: TGCAGTGCTAGTGATCGGCTAGCGGGAGGTCCGAACGGCGATACGCAGTATTTT

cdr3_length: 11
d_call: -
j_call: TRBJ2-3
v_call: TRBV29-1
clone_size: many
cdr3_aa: CSTEKTDTQYF
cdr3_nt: TGCAGCACCGAGAAGACAGATACGCAGTATTTT

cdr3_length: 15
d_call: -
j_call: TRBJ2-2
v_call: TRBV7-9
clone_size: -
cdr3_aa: CASSPDGTNTGELFF
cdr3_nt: TGTGCCAGCAGCCCTGACGGGACGAACACCGGGGAGCTGTTTTTT

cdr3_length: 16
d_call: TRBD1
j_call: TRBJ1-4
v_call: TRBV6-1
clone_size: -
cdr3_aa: CASSDGLTGESEKLFF
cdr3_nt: TGTGCCAGCAGTGATGGTTTGACAGGGGAAAGTGAAAAACTGTTTTTT

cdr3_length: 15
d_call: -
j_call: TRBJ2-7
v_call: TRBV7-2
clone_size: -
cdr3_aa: CASSLGQAFSYEQYF
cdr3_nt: TGTGCCAGCAGCTTAGGACAGGCCTTCTCCTACGAGCAGTACTTC

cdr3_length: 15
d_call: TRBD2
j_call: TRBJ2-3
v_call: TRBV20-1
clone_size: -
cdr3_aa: CSATETSGVTDTQYF
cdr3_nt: TGCAGTGCAACAGAGACTAGCGGGGTCACAGATACGCAGTATTTT

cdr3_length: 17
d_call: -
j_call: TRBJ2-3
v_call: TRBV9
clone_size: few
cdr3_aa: CASSLEGASGLTDTQYF
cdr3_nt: TGTGCCAGCAGCCTCGAGGGGGCTAGCGGCCTCACAGATACGCAGTATTTT

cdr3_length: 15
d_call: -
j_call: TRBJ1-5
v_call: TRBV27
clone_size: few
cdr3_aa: CASSDQGLGNQPQHF
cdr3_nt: TGTGCCAGCAGTGATCAGGGACTGGGCAATCAGCCCCAGCATTTT

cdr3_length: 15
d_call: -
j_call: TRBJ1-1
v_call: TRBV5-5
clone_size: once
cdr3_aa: CASSLGTAMNTEAFF
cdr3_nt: TGTGCCAGCAGCCTCGGGACCGCGATGAACACTGAAGCTTTCTTT

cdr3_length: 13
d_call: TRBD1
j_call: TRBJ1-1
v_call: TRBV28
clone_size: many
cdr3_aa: CASSLGTGWEAFF
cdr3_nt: TGTGCCAGCAGTCTTGGGACAGGGTGGGAAGCTTTCTTT

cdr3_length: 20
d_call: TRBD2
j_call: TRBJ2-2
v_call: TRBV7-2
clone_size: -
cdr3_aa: CASSLNGLAGGPVNTGELFF
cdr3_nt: TGTGCCAGCAGCTTAAACGGACTAGCGGGAGGGCCAGTGAACACCGGGGAGCTGTTTTTT

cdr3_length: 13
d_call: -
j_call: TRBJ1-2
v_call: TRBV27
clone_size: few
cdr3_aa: CASSFAGQNGYTF
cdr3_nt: TGTGCCAGCAGTTTTGCAGGGCAAAATGGCTACACCTTC

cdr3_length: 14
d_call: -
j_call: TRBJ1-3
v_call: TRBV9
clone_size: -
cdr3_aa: CASSPGGGGNTIYF
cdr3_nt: TGTGCCAGCAGCCCGGGGGGGGGAGGAAACACCATATATTTT

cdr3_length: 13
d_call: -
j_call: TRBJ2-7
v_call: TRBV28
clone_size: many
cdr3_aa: CASMGERVYEQYF
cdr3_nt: TGTGCCAGCATGGGAGAAAGGGTCTACGAGCAGTACTTC

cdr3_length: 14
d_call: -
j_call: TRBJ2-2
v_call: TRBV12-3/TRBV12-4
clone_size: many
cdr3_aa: CASKQGRISGELFF
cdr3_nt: TGTGCCAGCAAGCAGGGGCGGATTTCCGGGGAGCTGTTTTTT